This T cell receptor beta chain was profiled in a study of blood T cell repertoires in COVID-19. The V segment lost 6 bases and the J segment 4 bases; nucleotides outside the gene matches: 14. The CDR3 extends over 17 amino acids. The germline CDR1 and CDR2 sequences are MNHEY and SVGEGT. In the original processing: Reference gene primers were amplified, and this amplification served to estimate nucleated cell counts. Generated by immunoSEQ multiplex PCR, the TCRdb table keeps only in-frame clones and is missing some. That table is the source of V, J and clone size, and D and trimming were worked out from the DNA. Here the sample spans around 100,000 clones, about 90% being singletons.

The sequencing input was peripheral blood. The sequence was obtained from a man aged 30-40 years in a cohort sampled during active COVID-19. The V gene is TRBV6-2 or TRBV6-3, the J gene TRBJ1-2, with 10 bases identical to TRBD1. CDR3 nucleotides: TGTGCCAGCAGCTTCGACCCGGGACAGGGGTCGATCTATGGCTACACCTTC. Protein sequence: CASSFDPGQGSIYGYTF.